Detailed here is one T cell receptor (beta chain). The CDR3 sequence is 14 residues long. V dropped 6 bases and J dropped 4 bases, with 12 bases sitting between them. CDR1 and CDR2 from the germline V gene are MNHNY and SVGAGI (reference sequence). These data belong to a study of cytomegalovirus exposure and HLA in healthy donors. Researchers ran the PCR with 60 Vbeta and 13 Jbeta primers. Produced via immunoSEQ multiplex PCR; TCRdb's table is partial and in-frame only. This table holds about 77,000 clones. The clonotype was recovered from a man aged 50 to 60 in good health and CMV-seropositive. The chain couples TRBV6-6 to TRBJ1-4; maybe TRBD1 (5 bases). Sequenced sample: PBMCs. CDR3: CASRDDSVNEKLFF. DNA of the CDR3: TGTGCCAGCAGGGACGACAGTGTTAATGAAAAACTGTTTTTT.